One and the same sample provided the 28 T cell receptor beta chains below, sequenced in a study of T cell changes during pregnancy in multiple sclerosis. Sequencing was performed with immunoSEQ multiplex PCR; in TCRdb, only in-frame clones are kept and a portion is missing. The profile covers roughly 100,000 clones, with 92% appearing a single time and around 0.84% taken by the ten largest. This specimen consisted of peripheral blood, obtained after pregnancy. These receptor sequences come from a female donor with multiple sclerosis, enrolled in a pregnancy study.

CDR3 nucleotides: TGCGCCACCACGGTGGTGACAGGCTCCTACAATGAGCAGTTCTTC. Protein product: CATTVVTGSYNEQFF. The chain joins TRBV5-1 to TRBJ2-1, with a possible D match to TRBD1 (6 bases). The CDR3 is made up of 15 amino acids. The germline V gene encodes CDR1 SGHRS and CDR2 YFSETQ. Trimming pared 9 bases from V and 0 bases from J, leaving 16 bases between.

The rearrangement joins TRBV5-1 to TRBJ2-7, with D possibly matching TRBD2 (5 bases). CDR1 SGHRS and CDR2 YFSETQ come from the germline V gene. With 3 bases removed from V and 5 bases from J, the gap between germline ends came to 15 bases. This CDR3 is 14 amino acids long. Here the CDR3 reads CASSSDPSYHEQYF. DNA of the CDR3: TGCGCCAGCAGCTCAGATCCTAGCTACCACGAGCAGTACTTC.

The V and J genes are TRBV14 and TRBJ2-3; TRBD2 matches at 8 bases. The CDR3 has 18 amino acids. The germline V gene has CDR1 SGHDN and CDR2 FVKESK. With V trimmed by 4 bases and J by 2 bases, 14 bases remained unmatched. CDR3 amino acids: CASSLPGGSGDDTDTQYF. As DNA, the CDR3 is TGTGCCAGCAGCCTCCCTGGGGGTAGCGGGGATGACACAGATACGCAGTATTTT.

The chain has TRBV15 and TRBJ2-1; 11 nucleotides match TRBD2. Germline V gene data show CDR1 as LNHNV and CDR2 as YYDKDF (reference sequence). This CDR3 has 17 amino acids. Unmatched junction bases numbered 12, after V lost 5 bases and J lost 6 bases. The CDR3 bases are TGTGCCACCAGCCGTTCCTCTACTAGCGGGGGACGCAATGAGCAGTTCTTC. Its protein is CATSRSSTSGGRNEQFF.

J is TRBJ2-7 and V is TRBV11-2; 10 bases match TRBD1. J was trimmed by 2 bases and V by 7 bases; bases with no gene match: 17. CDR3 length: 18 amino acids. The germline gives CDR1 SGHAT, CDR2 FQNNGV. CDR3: CASNMDRGFGRKTYEQYF. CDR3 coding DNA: TGTGCCAGCAACATGGACAGGGGGTTCGGGAGAAAAACCTACGAGCAGTACTTC.

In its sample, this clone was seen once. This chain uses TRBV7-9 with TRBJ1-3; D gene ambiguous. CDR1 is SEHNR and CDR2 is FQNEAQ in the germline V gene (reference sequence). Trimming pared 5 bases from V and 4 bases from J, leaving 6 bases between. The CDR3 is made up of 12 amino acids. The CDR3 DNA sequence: TGTGCCAGCAGCCTCGGGGGAAACACCATATATTTT. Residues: CASSLGGNTIYF. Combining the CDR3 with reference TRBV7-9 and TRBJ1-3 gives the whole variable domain DTGVSQNPRHKITKRGQNVTFRCDPISEHNRLYWYRQTLGQGPEFLTYFQNEAQLEKSRLLSDRFSAERPKGSFSTLEIQRTEQGDSAMYLCASSLGGNTIYFGEGSWLTVV.

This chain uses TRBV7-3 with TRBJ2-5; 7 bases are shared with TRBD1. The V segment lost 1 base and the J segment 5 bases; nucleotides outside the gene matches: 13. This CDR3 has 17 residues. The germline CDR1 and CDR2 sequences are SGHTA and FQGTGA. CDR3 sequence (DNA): TGTGCCAGCAGCTTAAACGTTGGGACAGCTCTTGATGAGACCCAGTACTTC. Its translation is CASSLNVGTALDETQYF.

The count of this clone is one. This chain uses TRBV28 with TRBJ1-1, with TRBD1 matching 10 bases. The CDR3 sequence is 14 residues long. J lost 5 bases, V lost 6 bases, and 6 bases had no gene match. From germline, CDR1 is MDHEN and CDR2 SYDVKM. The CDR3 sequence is CASRLRDRGTEAFF. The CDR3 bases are TGTGCCAGCAGACTCCGGGACAGGGGTACTGAAGCTTTCTTT.

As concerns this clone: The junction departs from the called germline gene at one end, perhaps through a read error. In DNA, the CDR3 is TGTGCCGGCAGTGAAGGGGCAGCCTATTCTGGGGGCTACACCTTC. Amino acid sequence: CAGSEGAAYSGGYTF. The chain couples TRBV2 to TRBJ1-2, with D possibly being TRBD1 (5 bases). CDR1 and CDR2 (germline): SNHLY, FYNNEI. There are 15 residues in the CDR3. Combining the CDR3 with reference TRBV2 and TRBJ1-2 gives the whole variable domain EPEVTQTPSHQVTQMGQEVILRCVPISNHLYFYWYRQILGQKVEFLVSFYNNEISEKSEIFDDQFSVERPDGSNFTLKIRSTKLEDSAMYFCAGSEGAAYSGGYTFGSGTRLTVV.

The CDR3 DNA sequence: TGTGCCAGCAGTCCTTCTAGCTTTTCCTACAATGAGCAGTTCTTC. Translating gives CASSPSSFSYNEQFF. The V and J genes are TRBV9 and TRBJ2-1; a possible D gene is TRBD2 (5 bases). The V gene's germline CDR1 is SGDLS and CDR2 YYNGEE. The CDR3 spans 15 residues. V was cut by 5 bases and J by 1 base, with 13 bases left in between.

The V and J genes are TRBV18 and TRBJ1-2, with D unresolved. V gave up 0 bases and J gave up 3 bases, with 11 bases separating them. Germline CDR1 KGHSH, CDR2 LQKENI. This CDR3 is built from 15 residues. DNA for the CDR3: TGTGCCAGCTCACCACCATCGGACTGGGACTATGGCTACACCTTC. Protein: CASSPPSDWDYGYTF.

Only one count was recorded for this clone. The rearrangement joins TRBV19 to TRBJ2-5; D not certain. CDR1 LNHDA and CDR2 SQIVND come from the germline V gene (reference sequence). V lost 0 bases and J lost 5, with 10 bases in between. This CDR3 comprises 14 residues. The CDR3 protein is CASSIDLLRETQYF. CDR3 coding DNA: TGTGCCAGTAGTATAGATCTTCTGAGGGAGACCCAGTACTTC.

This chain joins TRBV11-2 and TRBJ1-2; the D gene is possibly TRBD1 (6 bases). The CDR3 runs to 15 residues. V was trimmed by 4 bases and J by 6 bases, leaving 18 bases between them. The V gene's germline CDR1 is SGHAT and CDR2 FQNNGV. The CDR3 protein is CASSSGTRGADGYTF. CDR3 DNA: TGTGCCAGCAGCTCTGGGACACGGGGGGCCGATGGCTACACCTTC.

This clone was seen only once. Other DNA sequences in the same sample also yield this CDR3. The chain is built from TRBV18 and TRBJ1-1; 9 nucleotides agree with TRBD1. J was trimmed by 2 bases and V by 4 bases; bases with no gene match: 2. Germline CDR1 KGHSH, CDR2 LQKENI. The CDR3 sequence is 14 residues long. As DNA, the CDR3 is TGTGCCAGCTCACTGGGACAGGGAAACACTGAAGCTTTCTTT. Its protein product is CASSLGQGNTEAFF.

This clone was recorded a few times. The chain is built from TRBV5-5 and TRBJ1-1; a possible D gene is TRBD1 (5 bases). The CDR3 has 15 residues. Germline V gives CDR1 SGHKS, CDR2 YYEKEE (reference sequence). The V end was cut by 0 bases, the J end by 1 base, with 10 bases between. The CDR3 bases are TGTGCCAGCAGCTTGGATCAGGGATGGAACACTGAAGCTTTCTTT. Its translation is CASSLDQGWNTEAFF.

CDR3: CASSAHAAALLAGGPNEQFF. The CDR3 DNA sequence: TGTGCCAGCAGCGCCCACGCCGCAGCCTTACTAGCGGGGGGCCCTAATGAGCAGTTCTTC. This chain links TRBV9 with TRBJ2-1; 12 bases align to TRBD2. With V trimmed by 3 bases and J by 7 bases, 20 bases remained unmatched. Looked up from germline, CDR1 is SGDLS and CDR2 is YYNGEE. The CDR3 consists of 20 residues.

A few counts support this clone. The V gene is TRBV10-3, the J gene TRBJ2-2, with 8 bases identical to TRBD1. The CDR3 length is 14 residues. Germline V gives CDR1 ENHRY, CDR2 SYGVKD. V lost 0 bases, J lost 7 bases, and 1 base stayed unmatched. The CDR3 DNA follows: TGTGCCATCAGTGAGTCAACAGGGGGCGGGGAGCTGTTTTTT. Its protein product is CAISESTGGGELFF.

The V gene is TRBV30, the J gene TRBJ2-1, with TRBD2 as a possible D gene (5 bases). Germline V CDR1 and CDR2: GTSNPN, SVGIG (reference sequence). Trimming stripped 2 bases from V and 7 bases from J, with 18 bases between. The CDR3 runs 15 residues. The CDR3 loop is CAWSPGNFGRNEQFF. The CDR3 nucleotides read TGTGCCTGGAGTCCCGGGAATTTCGGAAGAAATGAGCAGTTCTTC.

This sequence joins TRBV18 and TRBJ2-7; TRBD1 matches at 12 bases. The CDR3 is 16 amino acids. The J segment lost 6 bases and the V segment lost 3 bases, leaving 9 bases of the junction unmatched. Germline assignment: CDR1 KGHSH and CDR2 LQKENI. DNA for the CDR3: TGTGCCAGCTCACCCGCGACAGCGGGACAGGGGGCCGAGCAGTACTTC. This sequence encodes CASSPATAGQGAEQYF.

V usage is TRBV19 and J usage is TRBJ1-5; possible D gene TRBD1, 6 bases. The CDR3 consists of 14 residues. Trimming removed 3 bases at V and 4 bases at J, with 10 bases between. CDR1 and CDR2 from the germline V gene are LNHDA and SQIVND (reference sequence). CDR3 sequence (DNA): TGTGCCAGTAGTATCCTAAGGGGGAATCAGCCCCAGCATTTT. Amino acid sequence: CASSILRGNQPQHF.

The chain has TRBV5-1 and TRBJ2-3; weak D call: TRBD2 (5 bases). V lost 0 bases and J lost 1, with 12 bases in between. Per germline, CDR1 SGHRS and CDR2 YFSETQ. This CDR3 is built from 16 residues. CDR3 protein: CASSLDVIGGTDTQYF. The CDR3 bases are TGCGCCAGCAGCTTGGACGTCATCGGGGGCACAGATACGCAGTATTTT.

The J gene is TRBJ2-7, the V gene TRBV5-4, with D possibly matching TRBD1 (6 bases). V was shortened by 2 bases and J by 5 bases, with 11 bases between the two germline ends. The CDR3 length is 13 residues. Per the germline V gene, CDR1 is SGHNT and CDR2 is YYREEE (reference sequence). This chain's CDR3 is CASSFQGNDEQYF. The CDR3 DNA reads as TGTGCCAGCAGCTTCCAGGGGAACGACGAGCAGTACTTC. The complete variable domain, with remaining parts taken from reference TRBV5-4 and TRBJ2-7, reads ETGVTQSPTHLIKTRGQQVTLRCSSQSGHNTVSWYQQALGQGPQFIFQYYREEENGRGNFPPRFSGLQFPNYSSELNVNALELDDSALYLCASSFQGNDEQYFGPGTRLTVT.

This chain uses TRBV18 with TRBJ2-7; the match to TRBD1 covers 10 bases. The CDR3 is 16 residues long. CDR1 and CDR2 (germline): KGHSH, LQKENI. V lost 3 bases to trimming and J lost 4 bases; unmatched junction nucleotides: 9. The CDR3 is CASSPLKGTGAYEQYF. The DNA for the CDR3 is TGTGCCAGCTCACCTTTGAAAGGGACAGGGGCTTACGAGCAGTACTTC.

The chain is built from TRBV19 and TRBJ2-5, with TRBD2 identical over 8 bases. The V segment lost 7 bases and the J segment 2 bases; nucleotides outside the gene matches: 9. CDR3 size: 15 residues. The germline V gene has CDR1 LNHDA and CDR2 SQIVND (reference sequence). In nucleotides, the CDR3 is TGTGCCAGTAACCGGGGGGGGGCGGCGCAAGAGACCCAGTACTTC. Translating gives CASNRGGAAQETQYF.

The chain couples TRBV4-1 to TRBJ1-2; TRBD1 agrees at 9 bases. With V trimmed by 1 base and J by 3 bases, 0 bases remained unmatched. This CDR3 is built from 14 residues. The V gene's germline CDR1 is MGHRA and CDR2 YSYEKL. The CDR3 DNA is TGCGCCAGCAGCCAAGGGGACAGGGACTATGGCTACACCTTC. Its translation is CASSQGDRDYGYTF.

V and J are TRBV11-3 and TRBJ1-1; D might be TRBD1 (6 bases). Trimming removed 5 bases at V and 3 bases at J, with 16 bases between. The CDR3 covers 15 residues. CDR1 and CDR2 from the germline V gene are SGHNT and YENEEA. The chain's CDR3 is CASSPMGARDTEAFF. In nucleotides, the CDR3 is TGTGCCAGCAGCCCGATGGGGGCGCGAGACACTGAAGCTTTCTTT.

The DNA for the CDR3 is TGTGCCAGCTTGTTGACAGGGTTAGGAGCTGAAGCTTTCTTT. Its protein is CASLLTGLGAEAFF. This sequence joins TRBV28 and TRBJ1-1; 7 positions agree with TRBD1. V trimming: 8 bases; J trimming: 6 bases; junction bases outside the gene matches: 12. This CDR3 has 14 residues. In germline, CDR1 is MDHEN, CDR2 SYDVKM.

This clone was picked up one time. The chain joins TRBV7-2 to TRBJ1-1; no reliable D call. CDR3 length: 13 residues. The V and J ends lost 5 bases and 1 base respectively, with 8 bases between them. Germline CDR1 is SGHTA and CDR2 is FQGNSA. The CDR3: CASSPQKNTEAFF. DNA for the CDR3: TGTGCCAGCAGCCCCCAGAAGAACACTGAAGCTTTCTTT.